These 22 T cell receptor beta chains were all obtained from the same sample, sequenced in a study of blood T cell repertoires in COVID-19. Repertoires were generated with immunoSEQ multiplex PCR, while TCRdb's copy carries only in-frame clones and drops some. The repertoire holds under 300,000 clones, with around 92% as singletons. The sample consisted of PBMCs or T cells enriched from blood (not recorded which). The receptor source for this set is a woman in her sixties or seventies who had recovered from COVID-19.

This chain links TRBV19 with TRBJ1-2, with a weak D call TRBD1 (6 bases). The CDR3 runs 14 residues. Trimming stripped 7 bases from V and 4 bases from J, with 16 bases between. Germline V gene lookup returns CDR1 LNHDA and CDR2 SQIVND (reference sequence). The CDR3 region is CASNNQGPIYGYTF. CDR3 bases: TGTGCCAGTAATAATCAGGGGCCAATCTATGGCTACACCTTC.

This clone is a singleton in its sample. This chain links TRBV27 with TRBJ2-5; 16 bases line up with TRBD2. V dropped 8 bases and J dropped 4; count of bases not matched to a gene: 13. From germline, CDR1 is MNHEY and CDR2 SMNVEV (reference sequence). CDR3 length equals 18 residues. CDR3 DNA: TGTGCCAGCTCCAAACCGGGACTAGCGGGAGGGGCGGGAGAGACCCAGTACTTC. It is translated as CASSKPGLAGGAGETQYF.

In its sample, this clone was seen once. The CDR3 coding sequence is TGTGCCAGCAGTTTATACCCAGGGGGCAAGACTGAAGCTTTCTTT. The encoded protein is CASSLYPGGKTEAFF. V is TRBV28 and J is TRBJ1-1; TRBD1 agrees at 8 bases. The junction had 6 bases not matched to a gene; V was cut back by 1 base and J by 5 bases. The CDR3 runs 15 residues. Germline CDR1 reads MDHEN; CDR2 reads SYDVKM.

The chain employs TRBV3-1 (or the pseudogene TRBV3-2) and TRBJ2-5; 7 positions match TRBD1. Germline CDR1 and CDR2: LGHDT and YNNKEL (reference sequence). CDR3 length equals 15 residues. Losses at the gene ends were 0 bases for V and 5 bases for J; bases not matched to a gene: 6. CDR3 sequence: CASSQEQGRWETQYF. CDR3 DNA: TGTGCCAGCAGCCAAGAACAGGGGCGCTGGGAGACCCAGTACTTC.

The gene calls are TRBV3-1 (or the pseudogene TRBV3-2) and TRBJ1-1; a possible D gene is TRBD1 (5 bases). Germline lookup yields CDR1 LGHDT and CDR2 YNNKEL (reference sequence). CDR3 size: 14 residues. Trimming took off 4 bases at V and 5 bases at J, with 14 bases between the two ends. The DNA for the CDR3 is TGTGCCAGCAGCCGGTCGGGACTGCGGACTGAAGCTTTCTTT. Residues: CASSRSGLRTEAFF.

The rearrangement joins TRBV7-6 to TRBJ2-3; D gene unclear. Between the trimmed V and J ends, which lost 4 bases and 2 bases, there was a span of 4 bases. From germline, CDR1 is SGHVS and CDR2 FNYEAQ. This CDR3 contains 12 residues. The CDR3 loop reads CASSYTTDTQYF. DNA for the CDR3: TGTGCCAGCAGCTACACCACAGATACGCAGTATTTT.

The CDR3 nucleotides are TGTGCCAGCAGCTGGACTAGCGGGCTCTCCTACAATGAGCAGTTCTTC. Translation: CASSWTSGLSYNEQFF. The gene calls are TRBV7-9 and TRBJ2-1; the match to TRBD2 covers 11 bases. With 4 bases clipped from V and 0 bases from J, the junction kept 2 bases outside the gene matches. The CDR3 runs to 16 residues. Looked up from germline, CDR1 is SEHNR and CDR2 is FQNEAQ (reference sequence).

This chain joins TRBV7-3 and TRBJ1-3; 9 bases are a match to TRBD1. This CDR3 is built from 15 residues. CDR1 and CDR2 from the germline V gene are SGHTA and FQGTGA. After removal of 5 bases from V and 2 bases from J, the junction contained 4 bases not matched to a gene. DNA of the CDR3: TGTGCCAGCAGCGGCCGGGACAGGGCTGGAAACACCATATATTTT. Its translation is CASSGRDRAGNTIYF.

This chain links TRBV28 with TRBJ1-2, with 9 positions matching TRBD1. The CDR3 spans 13 residues. J was trimmed by 5 bases and V by 6 bases; bases with no gene match: 4. Germline loops: CDR1 MDHEN, CDR2 SYDVKM. In DNA form, the CDR3 reads TGTGCCAGCAGCCCCGGACAGGGGTATGGCTACACCTTC. It yields the protein CASSPGQGYGYTF.

The rearrangement uses TRBV5-1 and TRBJ1-3, with a possible D match to TRBD1 (6 bases). Germline V gene sequence: CDR1 SGHRS, CDR2 YFSETQ. The CDR3 contains 17 residues. The V gene lost 2 bases and the J gene lost 3 bases, with 18 bases spanning the gap. Here the CDR3 DNA reads TGCGCCAGCAGCTTTGTCCCCCCAGGGGCTTATGGAAACACCATATATTTT. It specifies CASSFVPPGAYGNTIYF.

The V call is TRBV28, the J call TRBJ2-7; the D gene is possibly TRBD1 (6 bases). CDR1 is MDHEN, CDR2 SYDVKM, per germline. The CDR3 has 15 amino acids. Between the trimmed V and J ends, which lost 4 bases and 3 bases, there was a span of 16 bases. CDR3 region: CASSYQTGTIYEQYF. The CDR3 coding sequence is TGTGCCAGCAGTTATCAGACAGGCACTATCTACGAGCAGTACTTC.

This sequence joins TRBV5-1 and TRBJ2-7; D unclear. This CDR3 spans 15 amino acids. V was shortened by 0 bases and J by 3 bases, with 13 bases between the two germline ends. CDR1 is SGHRS, CDR2 YFSETQ, per germline. For the CDR3, the DNA is TGCGCCAGCAGCTTGGCTGCGGTCGTAGGCTACGAGCAGTACTTC. Amino acid sequence: CASSLAAVVGYEQYF.

This rearrangement joins TRBV2 to TRBJ1-1; tentatively, D is TRBD1 (5 bases). The CDR3 has 11 residues. The V end was cut by 10 bases, the J end by 9 bases, with 15 bases between. Germline CDR1 is SNHLY and CDR2 is FYNNEI. CDR3 amino acids: CATKTGEQAFF. The CDR3 DNA sequence: TGTGCCACAAAGACGGGGGAGCAAGCTTTCTTT.

This rearrangement joins TRBV3-1 (or the pseudogene TRBV3-2) to TRBJ2-1; 7 positions agree with TRBD2. Trimming took 4 bases from V and 4 from J; bases not matched to a gene: 10. Germline V lookup: CDR1 LGHDT, CDR2 YNNKEL (reference sequence). The CDR3 is made up of 16 amino acids. For the CDR3, the DNA is TGTGCCAGCAGCCCCACCCAGTGGGGGGGTTACAATGAGCAGTTCTTC. This codes for CASSPTQWGGYNEQFF.

The chain carries TRBV11-2 and TRBJ2-7; the D is unclear. Germline-derived CDR1 and CDR2 are SGHAT and FQNNGV. Trimming stripped 5 bases from V and 0 bases from J, with 8 bases between. This CDR3 is 13 amino acids long. CDR3 amino acids: CASSPTGSYEQYF. CDR3 bases: TGTGCCAGCAGCCCGACGGGCTCCTACGAGCAGTACTTC.

The chain links TRBV5-1 to TRBJ2-1; 11 nucleotides align to TRBD2. The CDR3 runs to 17 residues. The V and J ends lost 0 bases and 7 bases, in that order; junction bases with no gene match: 9. CDR1 and CDR2 from the germline V gene are SGHRS and YFSETQ. The CDR3 DNA reads as TGCGCCAGCAGCTTGGGTTCTGGACTAGCGGGTGTGAATGAGCAGTTCTTC. It yields the protein CASSLGSGLAGVNEQFF.

For the CDR3, the DNA is TGCGCCAGCAGCTTGGAACCTCTAGCGGGAGGTCCCTACGAGCAGTACTTC. This gives the protein CASSLEPLAGGPYEQYF. The rearrangement links TRBV5-1 to TRBJ2-7; 11 bases fit TRBD2. Trimming cost V 0 bases and J 2 bases; bases outside gene matches: 7. CDR1 is SGHRS, CDR2 YFSETQ, per germline. This CDR3 has 17 amino acids.

This sequence joins TRBV2 and TRBJ1-2; tentatively, D is TRBD1 (5 bases). The CDR3 sequence is 16 residues long. Germline CDR1 SNHLY, CDR2 FYNNEI. Trimming removed 9 bases at V and 0 bases at J, with 20 bases between. The CDR3 nucleotides read TGTGCCAGACAGACAGCACAAGGGATAACTAACTATGGCTACACCTTC. Translated: CARQTAQGITNYGYTF.

The chain is built from TRBV20-1 and TRBJ1-2; D is uncertain. The ends were cut back, 4 bases at V and 4 bases at J, with 7 bases in the middle. The CDR3 length is 11 residues. Per the germline V gene, CDR1 is DFQATT and CDR2 is SNEGSKA (reference sequence). CDR3 nucleotides: TGCAGTGCTAAGGGAGTCTATGGCTACACCTTC. It yields the protein CSAKGVYGYTF.

CDR3 protein: CASSFGGSSYEQYF. CDR3 bases: TGTGCCAGCAGCTTCGGGGGGAGCTCCTACGAGCAGTACTTC. The rearrangement links TRBV7-6 to TRBJ2-7; 7 positions agree with TRBD2. V lost 3 bases and J lost 0; bases outside the gene matches: 2. CDR3 size: 14 residues. Germline CDR1 SGHVS, CDR2 FNYEAQ. Using reference TRBV7-6 and TRBJ2-7 for the parts outside the CDR3, the full variable domain is GAGVSQSPRYKVTKRGQDVALRCDPISGHVSLYWYRQALGQGPEFLTYFNYEAQQDKSGLPNDRFSAERPEGSISTLTIQRTEQRDSAMYRCASSFGGSSYEQYFGPGTRLTVT.

Worth noting for this clone: The junction and the germline gene differ at one end; a read error may be behind it. CDR3 loop: CASRERGRAEKLFF. The CDR3 region has the DNA TGTGCCAGCCGTGAAAGAGGCAGGGCTGAAAAACTGTTTTTT. V gene TRBV6-1 combines with J gene TRBJ1-4; D might be TRBD1 (5 bases). The germline CDR1 and CDR2 sequences are MNHNS and SASEGT. The CDR3 length is 14 residues.

The V gene is TRBV6-5, the J gene TRBJ1-6; 7 positions agree with TRBD1. Germline V gene lookup returns CDR1 MNHEY and CDR2 SVGAGI. V trimming: 8 bases; J trimming: 10 bases; junction bases outside the gene matches: 8. The CDR3 extends over 13 amino acids. The CDR3, as DNA: TGTGCCAGCGGCAGGGGGTTCGGGTCACCCCTCCACTTT. This sequence encodes CASGRGFGSPLHF.